This TCR beta chain is drawn from a study of somatic mutations in cytotoxic T cells in rheumatoid arthritis. Study details: T-cell populations stained with V beta antibodies were in some cases flow-sorted at nearly 100% purity, including V beta1+ cells that were sequenced for TCRB.

Repertoires were generated with immunoSEQ multiplex PCR, while TCRdb's copy carries only in-frame clones and drops some. The sample lists about 25,000 clones, 70% to 85% occurring once. The CDR3 length is 16 residues. Looked up from germline, CDR1 is MNHNS and CDR2 is SASEGT. J lost 5 bases, V lost 4 bases, and 10 bases had no gene match. Whole-study results and caveats: Patients with a largest CD8+ clone exceeding 20% of CD8+ cells numbered about an eighth of the roughly 60. The clonality of CD8+ T cells was not significantly different between rheumatoid arthritis patients and age-matched healthy controls.

Comments on this clone: Its antigen is undetermined.

Positive selection using magnetic beads isolated the CD4+ and CD8+ cells (purity was checked by flow cytometry). The receptor's source is a woman aged 18 to 35 in good health. V usage is TRBV6-1 and J usage is TRBJ2-1; 8 bases are shared with TRBD2. The sample comprised CD8+ T cells sorted from blood. CDR3 coding DNA: TGTGCCAGCAGTGGTCCTCTAGCGGGTTTTGACAATGAGCAGTTCTTC. Residues: CASSGPLAGFDNEQFF.